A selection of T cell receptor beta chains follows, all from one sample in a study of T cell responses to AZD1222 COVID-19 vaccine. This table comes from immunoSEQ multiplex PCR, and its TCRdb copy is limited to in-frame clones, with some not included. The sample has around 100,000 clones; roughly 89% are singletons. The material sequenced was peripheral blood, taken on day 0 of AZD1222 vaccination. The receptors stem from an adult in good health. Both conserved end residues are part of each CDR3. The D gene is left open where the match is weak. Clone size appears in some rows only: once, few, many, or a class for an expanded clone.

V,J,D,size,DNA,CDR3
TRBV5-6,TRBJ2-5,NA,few,TGTGCCAGCAGCTCGGTGCCGGGACCCGGGGAGACCCAGTACTTC,CASSSVPGPGETQYF
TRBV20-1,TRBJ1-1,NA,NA,TGCAGTGCTAGTCGGGAACGGAACACTGAAGCTTTCTTT,CSASRERNTEAFF
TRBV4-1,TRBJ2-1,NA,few,TGCGCCAGCAGCCAAGTCCCGGGGTGGTTGGAGCAGTTCTTC,CASSQVPGWLEQFF
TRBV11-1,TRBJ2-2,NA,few,TGTGCCAGCAGCTTCGGCTTGGACACCGGGGAGCTGTTTTTT,CASSFGLDTGELFF
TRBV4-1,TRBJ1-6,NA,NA,TGCGCCAGCAGCCAAGCAGTCCAAGGGATTAATTCACCCCTCCACTTT,CASSQAVQGINSPLHF
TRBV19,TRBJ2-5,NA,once,TGTGCCAGTAGTACAGGGCGACTAATCCAAGAGACCCAGTACTTC,CASSTGRLIQETQYF
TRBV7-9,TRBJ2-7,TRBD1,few,TGTGCCAGCAGCCCCTGGACAGGGGGGGACGAGCAGTACTTC,CASSPWTGGDEQYF
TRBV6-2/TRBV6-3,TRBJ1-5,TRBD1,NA,TGTGCCAGCAGTTACCCGGACAGGCTGGGCCAGCCCCAGCATTTT,CASSYPDRLGQPQHF
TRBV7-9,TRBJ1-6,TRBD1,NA,TGTGCCAGCAGACCGACAGGGATGAATTCACCCCTCCACTTT,CASRPTGMNSPLHF
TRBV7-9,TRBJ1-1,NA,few,TGTGCCAGCAGCTTACGGCAGGCCGGCACTGAAGCTTTCTTT,CASSLRQAGTEAFF
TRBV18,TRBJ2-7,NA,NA,TGTGCCAGCTCACCAGCGGGGGCAAGCTACGAGCAGTACTTC,CASSPAGASYEQYF
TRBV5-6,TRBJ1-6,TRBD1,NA,TGTGCCAGCAGCTACAGGGGTGCTAATTCACCCCTCCACTTT,CASSYRGANSPLHF
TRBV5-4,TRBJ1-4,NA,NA,TGTGCCAGCAGCTTGCCTTGGGGGCAGGCGAGAGCAACTAATGAAAAACTGTTTTTT,CASSLPWGQARATNEKLFF
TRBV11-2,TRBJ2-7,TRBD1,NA,TGTGCCAGCAGCCCCCTCAGGACAGGGGGCGAGCAGTACTTC,CASSPLRTGGEQYF
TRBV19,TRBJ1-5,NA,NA,TGTGCCAGTAGTATTGGGAGAGGCGAACAGCCCCAGCATTTT,CASSIGRGEQPQHF
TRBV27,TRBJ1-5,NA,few,TGTGCCAGCAGTTTGAACAGGGAGAATCAGCCCCAGCATTTT,CASSLNRENQPQHF
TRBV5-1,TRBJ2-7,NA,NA,TGCGCCAGCAGCCTACAAACTTCCTCCTACGAGCAGTACTTC,CASSLQTSSYEQYF
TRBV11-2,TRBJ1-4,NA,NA,TGTGCCAGCAGCTTAAGGAGGGAGGCTAATGAAAAACTGTTTTTT,CASSLRREANEKLFF
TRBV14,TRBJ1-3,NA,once,TGTGCCAGCAGCCAAGGTGGAGGGTCTGGAAACACCATATATTTT,CASSQGGGSGNTIYF
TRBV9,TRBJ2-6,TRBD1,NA,TGTGCCAGCAGCGCAGTTGTACAGGGGGCGTCCGGGGCCAACGTCCTGACTTTC,CASSAVVQGASGANVLTF
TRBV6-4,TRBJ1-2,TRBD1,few,TGTGCCAGCAGTGACAGTCGGGACAGCGATGGCTACACCTTC,CASSDSRDSDGYTF
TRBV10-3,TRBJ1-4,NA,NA,TGTGCCATCAGTGATGAGAGGGGAACCTCTACCCCATCATTT,CAISDERGTSTPSF
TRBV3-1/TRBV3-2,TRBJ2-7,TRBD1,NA,TGTGCCAGCAGCCAAGGGACAGGGTTTGAGCAGTACTTC,CASSQGTGFEQYF
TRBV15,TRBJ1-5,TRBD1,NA,TGTGCCACCACCCGGACAGGGGAGCCTCAGCCCCAGCATTTT,CATTRTGEPQPQHF
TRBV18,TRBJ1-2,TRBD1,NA,TGTGCCAGCTCACCACGGGACAGGGGTGGCTACACCTTC,CASSPRDRGGYTF
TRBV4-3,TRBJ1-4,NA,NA,TGCGCCAGCAGCCATTCCCTCGGGACCTTGGATGAAAAACTGTTTTTT,CASSHSLGTLDEKLFF
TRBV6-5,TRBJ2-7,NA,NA,TGTGCCAGCAGTTCGAGTCCGGGGACGACCTACGAGCAGTACTTC,CASSSSPGTTYEQYF
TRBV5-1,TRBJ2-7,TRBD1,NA,TGCGCCAGCAGCCTTAGCCCCCGGGACAGGTCCTACGAGCAGTACTTC,CASSLSPRDRSYEQYF